The 18 T cell receptor beta chains below come from one sample, sequenced in a study of cytomegalovirus exposure and HLA in healthy donors. The PCR ran on 60 Vbeta and 13 Jbeta primers. The method was immunoSEQ multiplex PCR; TCRdb's version includes in-frame clones alone and lacks a portion of them. The table includes approximately 100,000 clones, roughly 80% detected once. Sequenced: PBMCs. All receptors derive from a man in his fifties in good health and CMV-seropositive.

In this sample, this clone turned up once. The chain couples TRBV10-1 to TRBJ2-7; 7 bases line up with TRBD2. The CDR3 extends over 14 amino acids. The germline V gene encodes CDR1 WNHNN and CDR2 SYGVQD (reference sequence). The V gene end was trimmed by 5 bases and the J gene end by 0 bases; junction bases not matched to a gene: 4. CDR3 protein: CASSPGTTSYEQYF. The DNA for the CDR3 is TGCGCCAGCAGTCCAGGGACTACCTCCTACGAGCAGTACTTC.

In its sample, this clone was seen once. The chain uses TRBV6-5 and TRBJ2-1; 15 positions agree with TRBD2. With V trimmed by 4 bases and J by 7 bases, 5 bases remained unmatched. This CDR3 is built from 16 residues. Germline assignment: CDR1 MNHEY and CDR2 SVGAGI. The CDR3 DNA reads TGTGCCAGCAGTTCTCCGGGACTAGCGGGAGGTAATGAGCAGTTCTTC. The encoded protein is CASSSPGLAGGNEQFF.

This clone was recorded once. The chain employs TRBV19 and TRBJ2-1, with 7 positions matching TRBD2. V lost 3 bases to trimming and J lost 4 bases; unmatched junction nucleotides: 6. Germline CDR1 reads LNHDA; CDR2 reads SQIVND (reference sequence). The CDR3 runs to 15 residues. The CDR3 DNA sequence: TGTGCCAGTAGTATTCTAGCGGACCATTACAATGAGCAGTTCTTC. Protein product: CASSILADHYNEQFF.

The chain couples TRBV11-2 to TRBJ2-7, with a weak D call TRBD1 (5 bases). The CDR3 length is 14 residues. Trimming removed 2 bases from V and 4 bases from J, with 12 bases in between. Germline CDR1 SGHAT, CDR2 FQNNGV. This CDR3 reads CASSLQGPMYEQYF. In nucleotides, the CDR3 is TGTGCCAGCAGCTTACAGGGCCCCATGTACGAGCAGTACTTC.

This chain uses TRBV27 with TRBJ2-7; the D gene is possibly TRBD2 (7 bases). There are 12 residues in the CDR3. V lost 6 bases and J 3 bases, leaving 9 bases between the germline ends. Looked up from germline, CDR1 is MNHEY and CDR2 is SMNVEV (reference sequence). The CDR3 here is CASRGGLYEQYF. The DNA of the CDR3 is TGTGCCAGCAGGGGGGGGCTCTACGAGCAGTACTTC.

The V call is TRBV30, the J call TRBJ2-6; no firm D call. The CDR3 runs to 15 residues. With 3 bases removed from V and 1 base from J, the gap between germline ends came to 10 bases. From germline, CDR1 is GTSNPN and CDR2 SVGIG (reference sequence). The CDR3 bases are TGTGCCTGGAGCCAGCGACCGTCTGGGGCCAACGTCCTGACTTTC. This codes for CAWSQRPSGANVLTF. Complete variable domain (other parts from reference TRBV30 and TRBJ2-6): SQTIHQWPATLVQPVGSPLSLECTVEGTSNPNLYWYRQAAGRGLQLLFYSVGIGQISSEVPQNLSASRPQDRQFILSSKKLLLSDSGFYLCAWSQRPSGANVLTFGAGSRLTVL.

The rearrangement links TRBV10-3 to TRBJ1-5; TRBD1 might be the D (6 bases). The CDR3 loop spans 17 amino acids. Trimming cost V 6 bases and J 6 bases, with 24 bases left between them. Germline assignment: CDR1 ENHRY and CDR2 SYGVKD. The CDR3 is CAISDPGGGGLSQPQHF. DNA for the CDR3: TGTGCCATCAGCGACCCGGGGGGGGGCGGATTGAGTCAGCCCCAGCATTTT.

In its sample, this clone was seen once. The junction and the germline gene differ at one end; a read error may be behind it. This sample also contains other DNA sequences that code for the same CDR3. The chain uses TRBV9 and TRBJ1-2; possibly TRBD1 for D (6 bases). Germline loops: CDR1 SGDLS, CDR2 YYNGEE. The CDR3 length is 14 residues. In DNA, the CDR3 is TGTGCCAGCAGCCCCCTGGACAGTAACTATGGTTACACCTTC. Translation: CASSPLDSNYGYTF.

The rearrangement uses TRBV6-5 and TRBJ1-1; a weak D match, TRBD1 (5 bases). V was clipped by 4 bases and J by 0 bases, with 9 bases between them. The CDR3 consists of 14 residues. Germline V gene data show CDR1 as MNHEY and CDR2 as SVGAGI. CDR3 region: CASSSGGVNTEAFF. The CDR3, as DNA: TGTGCCAGCAGTTCTGGGGGGGTGAACACTGAAGCTTTCTTT.

CDR3 loop: CASSFRGPAGGPGEQFF. The DNA of the CDR3 is TGTGCCAGCAGCTTCCGGGGGCCAGCGGGAGGGCCGGGTGAGCAGTTCTTC. V usage is TRBV7-9 and J usage is TRBJ2-1, with 10 bases matching TRBD2. The germline CDR1 and CDR2 sequences are SEHNR and FQNEAQ (reference sequence). J lost 9 bases, V lost 3 bases, and 14 bases had no gene match. The CDR3 covers 17 residues.

The V call is TRBV10-3, the J call TRBJ2-4; 7 bases fit TRBD2. CDR1 and CDR2 (germline): ENHRY, SYGVKD. This CDR3 comprises 17 residues. After removal of 3 bases from V and 1 base from J, the junction contained 9 bases not matched to a gene. The CDR3 DNA is TGTGCCATCAGTGACTCGAGCGGGATTCGGGCCAAAAACATTCAGTACTTC. Its protein is CAISDSSGIRAKNIQYF.

The chain has TRBV21-1 and TRBJ2-1; the table gives TRBD2 as D, unverified against the DNA. TRBV21-1 is assigned pseudogene status. The CDR3 is 15 residues long. The CDR3 region has the DNA TGTGCCAGCAGCAACTATCGGGAGTTGTGCAATGAGCAGTTCTTC. Translation: CASSNYRELCNEQFF.

The rearrangement links TRBV13 to TRBJ2-7; maybe TRBD2 (6 bases). CDR3 size: 14 residues. V lost 1 base to trimming and J lost 2 bases, with 9 bases between them. Germline V gene sequence: CDR1 PRHDT, CDR2 FYEKMQ (reference sequence). This CDR3 reads CASSLAGEAYEQYF. CDR3 nucleotides: TGTGCCAGCAGCTTAGCGGGGGAAGCCTACGAGCAGTACTTC.

J is TRBJ2-3 and V is TRBV28; 13 bases are a match to TRBD2. This CDR3 contains 16 residues. The germline gives CDR1 MDHEN, CDR2 SYDVKM. With V trimmed by 5 bases and J by 6 bases, 8 bases remained unmatched. CDR3 bases: TGTGCCAGCAGTCGCGCACTAGCGGGAGGGCCGGATACGCAGTATTTT. Translated: CASSRALAGGPDTQYF.

In DNA, the CDR3 is TGTGCCAGTAGGTTCAGGGGGCTCACCGGGGAGCTGTTTTTT. Translating gives CASRFRGLTGELFF. The V call is TRBV19, the J call TRBJ2-2; 8 bases are a match to TRBD1. J gave up 4 bases and V 6 bases, and 4 bases lay outside the gene matches. The CDR3 is 14 amino acids. Germline-derived CDR1 and CDR2 are LNHDA and SQIVND (reference sequence).

V gene TRBV28 combines with J gene TRBJ1-4; 7 bases agree with TRBD1. After removal of 8 bases from V and 4 bases from J, the junction contained 10 bases not matched to a gene. The CDR3 is made up of 15 amino acids. Per the germline V gene, CDR1 is MDHEN and CDR2 is SYDVKM. Here the CDR3 reads CASGEYRDSNEKLFF. CDR3 nucleotide sequence: TGTGCCAGCGGGGAGTACCGGGACAGTAATGAAAAACTGTTTTTT.

This chain uses TRBV19 with TRBJ1-1, with TRBD1 matching over 7 bases. After removal of 7 bases from V and 0 bases from J, the junction contained 2 bases not matched to a gene. The CDR3 loop spans 13 amino acids. Germline values: CDR1 LNHDA, CDR2 SQIVND (reference sequence). The CDR3 DNA is TGTGCCAGTACGGGACAGATGAACACTGAAGCTTTCTTT. Encoded protein: CASTGQMNTEAFF. Based on the CDR3 plus reference TRBV19 and TRBJ1-1, the full variable domain is DGGITQSPKYLFRKEGQNVTLSCEQNLNHDAMYWYRQDPGQGLRLIYYSQIVNDFQKGDIAEGYSVSREKKESFPLTVTSAQKNPTAFYLCASTGQMNTEAFFGQGTRLTVV.

The chain employs TRBV6-5 and TRBJ2-7, with 8 bases matching TRBD2. The germline V gene has CDR1 MNHEY and CDR2 SVGAGI. The CDR3 spans 14 residues. Losses at the gene ends were 6 bases for V and 2 bases for J; bases not matched to a gene: 6. The CDR3 sequence is CASRPYGRAYEQYF. The CDR3, as DNA: TGTGCCAGCAGACCGTACGGGAGGGCCTACGAGCAGTACTTC.